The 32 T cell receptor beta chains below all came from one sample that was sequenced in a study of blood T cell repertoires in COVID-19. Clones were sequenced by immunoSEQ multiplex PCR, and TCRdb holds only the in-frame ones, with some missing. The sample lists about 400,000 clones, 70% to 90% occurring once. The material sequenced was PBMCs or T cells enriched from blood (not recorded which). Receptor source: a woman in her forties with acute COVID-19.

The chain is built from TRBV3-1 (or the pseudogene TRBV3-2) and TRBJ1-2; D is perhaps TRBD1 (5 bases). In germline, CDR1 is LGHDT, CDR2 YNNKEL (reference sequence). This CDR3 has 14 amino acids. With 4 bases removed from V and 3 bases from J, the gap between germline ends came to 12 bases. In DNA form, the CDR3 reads TGTGCCAGCAGCCCGCAGGGTCCCCACTATGGCTACACCTTC. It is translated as CASSPQGPHYGYTF.

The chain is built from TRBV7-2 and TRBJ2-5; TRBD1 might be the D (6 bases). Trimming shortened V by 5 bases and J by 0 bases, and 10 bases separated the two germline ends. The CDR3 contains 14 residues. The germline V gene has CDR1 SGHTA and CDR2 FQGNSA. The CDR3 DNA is TGTGCCAGCAGCAGCCGGGACAACCAAGAGACCCAGTACTTC. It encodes CASSSRDNQETQYF.

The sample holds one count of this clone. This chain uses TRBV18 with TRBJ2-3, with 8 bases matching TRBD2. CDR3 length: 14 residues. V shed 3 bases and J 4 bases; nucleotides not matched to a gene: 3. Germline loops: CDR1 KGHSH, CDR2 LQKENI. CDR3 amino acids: CASSPGRDADTQYF. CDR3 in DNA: TGTGCCAGCTCACCCGGGAGGGATGCAGATACGCAGTATTTT. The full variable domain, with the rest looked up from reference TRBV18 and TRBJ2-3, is NAGVMQNPRHLVRRRGQEARLRCSPMKGHSHVYWYRQLPEEGLKFMVYLQKENIIDESGMPKERFSAEFPKEGPSILRIQQVVRGDSAAYFCASSPGRDADTQYFGPGTRLTVL.

The CDR3 DNA follows: TGTGCCAGTAGAAACGGGATTAGCAATCAGCCCCAGCATTTT. This translates into CASRNGISNQPQHF. This rearrangement joins TRBV19 to TRBJ1-5, with D unclear. This CDR3 is built from 14 residues. V lost 6 bases and J 0 bases, leaving 9 bases between the germline ends. CDR1 is LNHDA, CDR2 SQIVND, per germline (reference sequence).

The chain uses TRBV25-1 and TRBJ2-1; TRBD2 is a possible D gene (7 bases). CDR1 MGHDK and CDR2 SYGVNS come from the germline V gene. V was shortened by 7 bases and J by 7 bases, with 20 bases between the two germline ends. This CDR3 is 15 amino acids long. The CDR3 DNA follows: TGTGCCAGCACTGAGGGGGGGGGAGTTCCTAATGAGCAGTTCTTC. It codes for CASTEGGGVPNEQFF. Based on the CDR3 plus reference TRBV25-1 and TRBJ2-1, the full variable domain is EADIYQTPRYLVIGTGKKITLECSQTMGHDKMYWYQQDPGMELHLIHYSYGVNSTEKGDLSSESTVSRIRTEHFPLTLESARPSHTSQYLCASTEGGGVPNEQFFGPGTRLTVL.

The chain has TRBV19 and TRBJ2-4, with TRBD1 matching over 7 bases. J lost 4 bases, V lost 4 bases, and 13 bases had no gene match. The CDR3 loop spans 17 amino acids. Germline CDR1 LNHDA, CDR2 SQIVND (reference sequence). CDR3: CASSTGQDPMGKNIQYF. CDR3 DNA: TGTGCCAGTAGTACAGGACAGGACCCGATGGGTAAAAACATTCAGTACTTC.

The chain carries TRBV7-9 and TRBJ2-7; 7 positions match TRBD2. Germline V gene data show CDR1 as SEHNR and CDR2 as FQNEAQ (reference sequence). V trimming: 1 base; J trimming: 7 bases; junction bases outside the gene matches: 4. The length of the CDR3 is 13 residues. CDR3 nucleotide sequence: TGTGCCAGCAGCTTAGTCCAAGCGGGGGAGCAGTACTTC. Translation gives CASSLVQAGEQYF.

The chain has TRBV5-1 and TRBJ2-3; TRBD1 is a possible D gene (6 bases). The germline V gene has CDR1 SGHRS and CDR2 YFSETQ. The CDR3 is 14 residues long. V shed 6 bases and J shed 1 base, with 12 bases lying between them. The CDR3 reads CASTPHRGTDTQYF. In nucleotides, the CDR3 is TGCGCCAGCACCCCTCACAGGGGCACAGATACGCAGTATTTT. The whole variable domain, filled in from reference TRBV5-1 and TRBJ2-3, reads KAGVTQTPRYLIKTRGQQVTLSCSPISGHRSVSWYQQTPGQGLQFLFEYFSETQRNKGNFPGRFSGRQFSNSRSEMNVSTLELGDSALYLCASTPHRGTDTQYFGPGTRLTVL.

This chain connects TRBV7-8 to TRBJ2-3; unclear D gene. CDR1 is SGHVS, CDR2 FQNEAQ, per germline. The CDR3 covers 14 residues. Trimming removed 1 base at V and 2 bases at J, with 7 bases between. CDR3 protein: CASSLETATDTQYF. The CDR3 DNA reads TGTGCCAGCAGCTTAGAAACAGCCACAGATACGCAGTATTTT.

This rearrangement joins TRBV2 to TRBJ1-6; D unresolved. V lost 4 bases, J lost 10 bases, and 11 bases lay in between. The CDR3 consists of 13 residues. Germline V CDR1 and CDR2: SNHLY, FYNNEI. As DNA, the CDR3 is TGTGCCAGCAGTGGCACAGCCCAATCACCCCTCCACTTT. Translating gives CASSGTAQSPLHF.

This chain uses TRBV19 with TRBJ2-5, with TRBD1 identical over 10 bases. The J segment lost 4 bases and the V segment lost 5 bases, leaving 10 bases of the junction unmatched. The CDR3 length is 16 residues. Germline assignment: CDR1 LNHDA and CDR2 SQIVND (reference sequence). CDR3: CASSSTGTGVGETQYF. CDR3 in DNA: TGTGCCAGTAGTTCTACGGGGACAGGGGTTGGAGAGACCCAGTACTTC.

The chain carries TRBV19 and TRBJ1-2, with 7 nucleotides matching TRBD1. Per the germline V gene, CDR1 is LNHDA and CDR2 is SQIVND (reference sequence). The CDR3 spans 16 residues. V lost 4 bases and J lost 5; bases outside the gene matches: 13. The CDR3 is CASSNYRQGNGYGYTF. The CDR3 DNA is TGTGCCAGTAGTAACTACCGACAGGGTAATGGTTATGGCTACACCTTC.

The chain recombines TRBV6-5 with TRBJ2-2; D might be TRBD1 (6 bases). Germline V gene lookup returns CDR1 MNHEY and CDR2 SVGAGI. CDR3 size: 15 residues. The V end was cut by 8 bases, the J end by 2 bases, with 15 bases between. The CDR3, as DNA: TGTGCCAGCGCCGAGTGGGGGCTCAACACCGGGGAGCTGTTTTTT. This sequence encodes CASAEWGLNTGELFF.

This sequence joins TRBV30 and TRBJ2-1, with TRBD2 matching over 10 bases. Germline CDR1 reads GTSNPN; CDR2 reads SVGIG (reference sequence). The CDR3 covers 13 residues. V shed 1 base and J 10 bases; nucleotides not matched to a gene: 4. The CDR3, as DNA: TGTGCCTGGAGTGCTAGCGGGGGTGGCGAGCAGTTCTTC. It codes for CAWSASGGGEQFF.

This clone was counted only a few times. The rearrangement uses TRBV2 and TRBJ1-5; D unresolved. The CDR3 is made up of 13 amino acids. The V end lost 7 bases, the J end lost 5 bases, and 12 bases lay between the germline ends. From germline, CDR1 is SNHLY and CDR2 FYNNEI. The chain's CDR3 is CASKRQRDQPQHF. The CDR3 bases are TGTGCCAGCAAAAGGCAACGGGATCAGCCCCAGCATTTT.

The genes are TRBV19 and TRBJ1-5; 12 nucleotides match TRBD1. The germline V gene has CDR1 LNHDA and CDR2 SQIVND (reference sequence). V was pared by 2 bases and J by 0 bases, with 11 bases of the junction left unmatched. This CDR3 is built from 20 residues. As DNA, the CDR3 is TGTGCCAGTAGTATATCACGGGACAGGGGGCCTTTTCCTAGCAATCAGCCCCAGCATTTT. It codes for CASSISRDRGPFPSNQPQHF.

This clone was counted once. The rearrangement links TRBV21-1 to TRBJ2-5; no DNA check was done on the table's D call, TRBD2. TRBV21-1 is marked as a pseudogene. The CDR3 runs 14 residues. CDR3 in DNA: TGTGCCAACCGTAGACTAGCGACACAAGAGACCCAGTACTTC. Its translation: CANRRLATQETQYF.

The CDR3, as DNA: TGTGCCAGCAGCCAAGGACAGGAGAGGCCTGGAAACACCATATATTTT. It yields the protein CASSQGQERPGNTIYF. V gene TRBV3-1 (or the pseudogene TRBV3-2) combines with J gene TRBJ1-3; D possibly corresponds to TRBD1 (6 bases). Trimming shortened V by 1 base and J by 2 bases, and 12 bases separated the two germline ends. Germline values: CDR1 LGHDT, CDR2 YNNKEL (reference sequence). The CDR3 runs to 16 residues.

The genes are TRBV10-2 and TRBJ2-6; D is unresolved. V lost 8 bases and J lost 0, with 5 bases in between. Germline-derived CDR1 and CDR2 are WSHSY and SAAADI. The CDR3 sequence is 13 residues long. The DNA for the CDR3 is TGCGCCAGCTTACTCTCTGGGGCCAACGTCCTGACTTTC. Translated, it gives CASLLSGANVLTF.

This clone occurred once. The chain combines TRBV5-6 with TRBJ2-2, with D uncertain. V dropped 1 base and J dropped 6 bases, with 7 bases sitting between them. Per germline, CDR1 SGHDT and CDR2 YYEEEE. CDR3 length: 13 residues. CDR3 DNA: TGTGCCAGCAGCTTGTCTCTCCCCGGGGAGCTGTTTTTT. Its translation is CASSLSLPGELFF.

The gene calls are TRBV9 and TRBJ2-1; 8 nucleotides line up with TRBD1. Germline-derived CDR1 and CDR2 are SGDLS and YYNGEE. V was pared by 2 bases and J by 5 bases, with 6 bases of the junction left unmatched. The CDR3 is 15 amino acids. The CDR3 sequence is CASSVGTGLNNEQFF. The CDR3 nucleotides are TGTGCCAGCAGCGTCGGGACAGGACTAAACAATGAGCAGTTCTTC.

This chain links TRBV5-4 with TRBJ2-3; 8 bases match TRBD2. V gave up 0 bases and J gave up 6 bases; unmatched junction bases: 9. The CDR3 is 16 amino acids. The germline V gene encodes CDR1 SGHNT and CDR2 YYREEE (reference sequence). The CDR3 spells CASSLAGGAASDTQYF. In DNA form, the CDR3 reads TGTGCCAGCAGCTTGGCCGGGGGGGCCGCATCTGATACGCAGTATTTT.

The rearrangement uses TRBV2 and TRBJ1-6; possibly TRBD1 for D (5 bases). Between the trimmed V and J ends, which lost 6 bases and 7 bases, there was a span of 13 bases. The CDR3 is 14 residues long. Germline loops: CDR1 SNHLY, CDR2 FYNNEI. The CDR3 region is CASRPGLENSPLHF. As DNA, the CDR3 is TGTGCCAGCAGACCAGGGTTGGAGAATTCACCCCTCCACTTT.

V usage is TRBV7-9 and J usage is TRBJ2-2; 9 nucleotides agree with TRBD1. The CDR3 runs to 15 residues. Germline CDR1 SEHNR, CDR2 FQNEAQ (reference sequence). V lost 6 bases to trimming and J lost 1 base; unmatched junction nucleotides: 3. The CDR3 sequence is CASSTDRGNTGELFF. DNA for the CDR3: TGTGCCAGCAGTACGGACAGGGGGAACACCGGGGAGCTGTTTTTT.

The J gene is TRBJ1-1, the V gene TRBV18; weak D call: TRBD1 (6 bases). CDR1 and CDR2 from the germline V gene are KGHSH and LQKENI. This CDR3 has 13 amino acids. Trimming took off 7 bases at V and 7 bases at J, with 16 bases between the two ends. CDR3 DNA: TGTGCCAGCTGCAGGGGATCTTTTGGTGAAGCTTTCTTT. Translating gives CASCRGSFGEAFF.

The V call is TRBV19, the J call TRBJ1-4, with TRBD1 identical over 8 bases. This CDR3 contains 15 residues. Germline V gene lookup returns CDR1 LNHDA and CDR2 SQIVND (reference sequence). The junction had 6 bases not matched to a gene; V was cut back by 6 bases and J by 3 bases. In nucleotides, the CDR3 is TGTGCCAGTAGCGCTCAGGGGGCGGCTAATGAAAAACTGTTTTTT. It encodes CASSAQGAANEKLFF.

The CDR3 here is CAWTQGGPQHF. The CDR3 DNA is TGTGCCTGGACACAGGGTGGGCCCCAGCATTTT. The rearrangement joins TRBV30 to TRBJ1-5; perhaps TRBD1 as D (6 bases). Deletions cut 4 bases from V and 9 bases from J, with 10 bases between. The length of the CDR3 is 11 residues. The germline V gene encodes CDR1 GTSNPN and CDR2 SVGIG (reference sequence).

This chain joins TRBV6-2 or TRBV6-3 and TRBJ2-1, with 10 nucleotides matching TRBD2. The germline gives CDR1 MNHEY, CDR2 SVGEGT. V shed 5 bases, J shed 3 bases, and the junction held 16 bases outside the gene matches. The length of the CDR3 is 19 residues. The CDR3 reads CASSLLYPTAGGIYNEQFF. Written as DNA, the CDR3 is TGTGCCAGCAGTCTCCTTTATCCCACAGCGGGGGGGATCTACAATGAGCAGTTCTTC.

The DNA for the CDR3 is TGTGCCAGTAGCGGCCGGGGGTTGGATGAGCAGTTCTTC. This encodes CASSGRGLDEQFF. The rearrangement joins TRBV19 to TRBJ2-1; weak D call: TRBD2 (6 bases). Per the germline V gene, CDR1 is LNHDA and CDR2 is SQIVND (reference sequence). CDR3 size: 13 residues. V dropped 6 bases and J dropped 8 bases, with 14 bases sitting between them.

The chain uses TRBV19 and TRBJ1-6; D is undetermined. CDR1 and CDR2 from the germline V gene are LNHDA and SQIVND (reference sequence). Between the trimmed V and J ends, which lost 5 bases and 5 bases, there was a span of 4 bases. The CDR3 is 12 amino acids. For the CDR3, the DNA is TGTGCCAGTAGTTCCGATAATTCACCCCTCCACTTT. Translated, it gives CASSSDNSPLHF.

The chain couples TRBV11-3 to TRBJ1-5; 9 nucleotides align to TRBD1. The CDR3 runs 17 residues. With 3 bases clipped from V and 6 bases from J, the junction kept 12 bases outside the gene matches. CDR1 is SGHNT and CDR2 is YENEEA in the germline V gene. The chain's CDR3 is CASSFRGDRAGSQPQHF. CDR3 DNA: TGTGCCAGCAGCTTCCGGGGGGACAGGGCAGGGAGTCAGCCCCAGCATTTT.

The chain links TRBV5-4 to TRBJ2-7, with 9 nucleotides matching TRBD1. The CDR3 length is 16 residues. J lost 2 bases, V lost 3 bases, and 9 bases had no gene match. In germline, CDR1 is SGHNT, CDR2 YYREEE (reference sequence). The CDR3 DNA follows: TGTGCCAGCAGCTCTAAACCGGGACAGGGCCCCTACGAGCAGTACTTC. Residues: CASSSKPGQGPYEQYF.